The 8 T cell receptor beta chains in this list originate from one sample, sequenced in a study of shared clonotypes between healthy human individuals. Sequencing used immunoSEQ multiplex PCR; TCRdb keeps in-frame clones, though not all of them. Of millions of clones in the sample, over 90% were seen once. Sequencing input: naive CD4+ T cells from PBMCs. Sample subset: CD45RA+ positively selected. The receptor set was obtained from a man aged 18 to 29 in good health. Some clones in this sample may be carry-over from other donors' samples.

The rearrangement joins TRBV27 to TRBJ2-1; 9 bases line up with TRBD2. The germline gives CDR1 MNHEY, CDR2 SMNVEV (reference sequence). This CDR3 has 16 residues. Losses at the gene ends were 1 base for V and 5 bases for J; bases not matched to a gene: 6. The CDR3 DNA reads as TGTGCCAGCAGTTTATTATCTAGCGGGGACCACAATGAGCAGTTCTTC. The encoded protein is CASSLLSSGDHNEQFF.

The CDR3 spells CASSQRVVTNEKLFF. The DNA of the CDR3 is TGTGCCAGCAGCCAACGGGTGGTGACTAATGAAAAACTGTTTTTT. The V gene is TRBV14, the J gene TRBJ1-4; D is ambiguous. The germline V gene has CDR1 SGHDN and CDR2 FVKESK. Trimming cost V 2 bases and J 2 bases, with 9 bases left between them. The CDR3 consists of 15 residues.

The V call is TRBV5-4, the J call TRBJ2-5; 8 nucleotides line up with TRBD1. Germline loops: CDR1 SGHNT, CDR2 YYREEE (reference sequence). CDR3 length equals 14 residues. V was pared by 3 bases and J by 4 bases, with 5 bases of the junction left unmatched. CDR3 nucleotide sequence: TGTGCCAGCAGCTCGACAGGGGTTGTAGAGACCCAGTACTTC. This gives the protein CASSSTGVVETQYF.

This chain connects TRBV28 to TRBJ1-4; TRBD1 might be the D (6 bases). This CDR3 spans 14 amino acids. Germline values: CDR1 MDHEN, CDR2 SYDVKM. Deletions cut 2 bases from V and 8 bases from J, with 12 bases between. CDR3: CASSLGGSWEKLFF. DNA for the CDR3: TGTGCCAGCAGTTTAGGGGGCTCGTGGGAAAAACTGTTTTTT.

Notes on this clone: Distinct nucleotide sequences in the sample also encode this CDR3. The chain joins TRBV28 to TRBJ1-2; D may be TRBD1 (5 bases). Trimming took off 5 bases at V and 5 bases at J, with 12 bases between the two ends. This CDR3 has 13 amino acids. Germline assignment: CDR1 MDHEN and CDR2 SYDVKM. CDR3: CASSPRQLYGYTF. The CDR3, as DNA: TGTGCCAGCAGTCCCCGACAGTTGTATGGCTACACCTTC.

The chain recombines TRBV6-4 with TRBJ2-1, with D hard to call. The V gene's germline CDR1 is MRHNA and CDR2 SNTAGT. V was pared by 0 bases and J by 5 bases, with 8 bases between. The CDR3 has 14 amino acids. The chain's CDR3 is CASSDSPSNNEQFF. In DNA, the CDR3 is TGTGCCAGCAGTGACTCGCCGTCGAACAATGAGCAGTTCTTC.

The genes are TRBV30 and TRBJ2-7; D unresolved. This CDR3 spans 11 amino acids. V was pared by 3 bases and J by 5 bases, with 8 bases between. Germline V CDR1 and CDR2: GTSNPN, SVGIG (reference sequence). The CDR3 DNA reads TGTGCCTGGAGATACGGTAACGAGCAGTACTTC. This encodes CAWRYGNEQYF.

The chain employs TRBV14 and TRBJ2-6; D not resolved. This CDR3 spans 20 amino acids. V was shortened by 0 bases and J by 6 bases, with 24 bases between the two germline ends. Germline-derived CDR1 and CDR2 are SGHDN and FVKESK. CDR3 region: CASSQDIYGNQRLAANVLTF. The CDR3 DNA is TGTGCCAGCAGCCAAGATATTTACGGCAACCAGCGTCTGGCGGCCAACGTCCTGACTTTC.